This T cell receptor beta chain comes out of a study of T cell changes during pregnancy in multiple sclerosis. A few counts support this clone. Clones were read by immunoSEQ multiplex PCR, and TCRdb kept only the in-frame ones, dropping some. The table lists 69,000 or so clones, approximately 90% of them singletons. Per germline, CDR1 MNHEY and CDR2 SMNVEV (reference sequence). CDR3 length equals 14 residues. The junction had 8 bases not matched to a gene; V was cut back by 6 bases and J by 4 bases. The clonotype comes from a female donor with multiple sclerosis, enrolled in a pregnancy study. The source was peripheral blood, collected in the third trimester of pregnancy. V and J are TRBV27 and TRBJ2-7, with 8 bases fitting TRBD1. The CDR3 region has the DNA TGTGCCAGCAGCCGGACAGGGTATTTGTACGAGCAGTACTTC. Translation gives CASSRTGYLYEQYF.